The TCR beta chain described here comes from a study of blood T cell repertoires in COVID-19 (dated by TCRdb to the early 2020s). Study-level background: The collaborator samples originated in the United States, Italy and Spain and spanned the acute and convalescent phases of COVID-19. The material from the prospective study consisted of cDNA or gDNA derived from T cells, B-cell-depleted T cells, or PBMCs. Where available, HLA class I and class II types were obtained from metadata supplied by the sample provider rather than from assay-based typing. The repertoires were released in a freely available public database meant as a resource for research on the immune response to SARS-CoV-2. Subjects who had been exposed to COVID-19, were actively infected with it, or had recovered from it provided the deeply sampled blood TCRbeta repertoires that made up the dataset. Samples were obtained from the ongoing ImmuneRACE study (first 160 participants) and from some 1,200 subjects provided by 6 global collaborators. A de-identified subject ID, COVID-19 status, age in years and sex were almost always included in the sample metadata. Summary of the overall study and its limitations: The amount of clinical and demographic metadata varied by source and participant and was provided uncurated.

Regarding this clone: What this receptor recognizes is not known. No clone much larger than this one lies a single base away; base qualities are absent.

TCRbeta CDR3 regions were amplified from genomic DNA using the immunoSEQ Assay, a bias-controlled multiplex PCR. For the original study's pipeline: Nucleated cell counts per sample were estimated from amplification of reference gene primers within the assay. Sequence reads were collapsed and filtered to measure the absolute abundance of every unique TCRbeta CDR3 rearrangement. For each sample, productive Simpson clonality was calculated as the square root of Simpson's diversity index across productive rearrangements. TCRdb provides this immuneACCESS table in a form limited to in-frame rearrangements. Some clones are lacking; in checked studies, under half of them reflect an unresolved V gene, and why the rest are absent is not known. The V and J calls and clone size are taken from that table; D and trimming were inferred from the DNA. This sample lists more than 200,000 clones; roughly 90% were detected once. Roughly 6.3% of the sample is held by the ten biggest clonotypes.

Enrolling through a virtual design, the prospective study's participants ranged in age from roughly 18 to 89 years and lived across some 23 United States geographic areas. To assign participants to cohorts, the prospective study relied on clinical history that participants themselves reported in a screening survey and a study questionnaire. In the prospective study, mobile phlebotomists collected whole blood, serum and a nasopharyngeal or oropharyngeal swab from each participant. Additional blood draws and questionnaires over an approximately two-month period could optionally be provided by prospective study participants. Before DNA extraction, prospective study blood samples were shipped either frozen or at room temperature. Sample: PBMCs or T cells enriched from blood (not recorded which). The source of this sequence is a woman aged 30 to 39 with acute COVID-19.

At the DNA level, the sequence is TGCGCCAGCAGCCAAGGATATGGACTAGCGGGGGGAAATGAGCAGTTCTTC. The translation is CASSQGYGLAGGNEQFF. The V and J genes are TRBV4-3 and TRBJ2-1; 14 middle bases align to TRBD2. Spanning cysteine to phenylalanine, the CDR3 consists of 17 amino acids. Only CDR3 DNA remains: 51 bases, in frame from the first base. Relative to germline, V is missing 1 base and J is missing 7 bases, with 6 bases of the junction outside any gene match. CDR1 and CDR2 were assigned from the germline V gene as LGHNA and YSLEER.